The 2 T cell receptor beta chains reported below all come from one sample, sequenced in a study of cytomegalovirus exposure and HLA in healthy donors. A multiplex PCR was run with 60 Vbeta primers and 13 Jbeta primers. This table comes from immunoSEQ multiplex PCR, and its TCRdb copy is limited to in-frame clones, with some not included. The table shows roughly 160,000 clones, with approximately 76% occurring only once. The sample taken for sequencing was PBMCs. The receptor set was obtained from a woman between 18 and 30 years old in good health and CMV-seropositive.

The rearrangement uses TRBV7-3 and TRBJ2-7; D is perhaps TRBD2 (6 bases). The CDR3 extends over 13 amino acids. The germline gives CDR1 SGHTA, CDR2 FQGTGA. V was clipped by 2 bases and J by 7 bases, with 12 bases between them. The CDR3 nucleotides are TGTGCCAGCAGCTTACGTAGTGGAGGGGAGCAGTACTTC. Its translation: CASSLRSGGEQYF.

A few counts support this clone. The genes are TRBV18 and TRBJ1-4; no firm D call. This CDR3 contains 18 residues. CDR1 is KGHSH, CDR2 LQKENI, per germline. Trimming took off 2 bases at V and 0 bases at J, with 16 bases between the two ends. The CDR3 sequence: CASSPVYTGDTTNEKLFF. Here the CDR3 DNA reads TGTGCCAGCTCACCAGTTTATACGGGAGACACAACTAATGAAAAACTGTTTTTT.